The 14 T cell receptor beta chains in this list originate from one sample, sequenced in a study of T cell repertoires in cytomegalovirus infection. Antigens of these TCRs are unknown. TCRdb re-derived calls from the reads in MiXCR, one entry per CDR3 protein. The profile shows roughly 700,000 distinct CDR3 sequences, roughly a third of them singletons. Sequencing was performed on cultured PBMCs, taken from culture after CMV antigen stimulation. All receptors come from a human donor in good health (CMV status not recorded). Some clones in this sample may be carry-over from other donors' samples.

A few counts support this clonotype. The DNA for the CDR3 is TGTGCCAGCAGTTTTCGGACTGATTACAATGAGCAGTTCTTC. Translated, it gives CASSFRTDYNEQFF. V gene TRBV12-3 or TRBV12-4 combines with J gene TRBJ2-1, with D tentatively TRBD2 (5 bases). Trimming left V 3 bases short and J 4 bases short, with 10 bases between. The CDR3 is made up of 14 amino acids.

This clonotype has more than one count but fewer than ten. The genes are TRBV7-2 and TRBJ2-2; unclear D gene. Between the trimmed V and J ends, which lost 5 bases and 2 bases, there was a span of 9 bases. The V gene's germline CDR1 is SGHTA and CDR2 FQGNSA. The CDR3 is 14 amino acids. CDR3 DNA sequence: TGTGCCAGCAGCGTCGCTAGAAACACCGGGGAGCTGTTTTTT. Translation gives CASSVARNTGELFF.

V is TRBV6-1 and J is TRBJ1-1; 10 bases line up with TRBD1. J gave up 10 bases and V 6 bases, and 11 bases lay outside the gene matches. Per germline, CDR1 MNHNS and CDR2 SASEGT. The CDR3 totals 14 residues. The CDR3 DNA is TGTGCCAGCAGGGGGACAGGGGTTCCCCGTGGAGCTTTCTTT. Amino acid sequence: CASRGTGVPRGAFF.

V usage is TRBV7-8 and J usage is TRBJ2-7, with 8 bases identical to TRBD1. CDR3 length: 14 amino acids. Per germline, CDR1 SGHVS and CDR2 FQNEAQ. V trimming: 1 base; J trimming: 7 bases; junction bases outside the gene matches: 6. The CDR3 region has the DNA TGTGCCAGCAGCTTAGGGCGGACAGGGCGGGAGCAGTACTTC. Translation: CASSLGRTGREQYF.

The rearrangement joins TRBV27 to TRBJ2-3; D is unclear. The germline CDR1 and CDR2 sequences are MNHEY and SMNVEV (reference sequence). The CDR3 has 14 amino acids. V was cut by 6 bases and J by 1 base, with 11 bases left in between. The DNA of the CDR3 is TGTGCCAGCAGCCAATCCCGGGGCACAGATACGCAGTATTTT. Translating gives CASSQSRGTDTQYF.

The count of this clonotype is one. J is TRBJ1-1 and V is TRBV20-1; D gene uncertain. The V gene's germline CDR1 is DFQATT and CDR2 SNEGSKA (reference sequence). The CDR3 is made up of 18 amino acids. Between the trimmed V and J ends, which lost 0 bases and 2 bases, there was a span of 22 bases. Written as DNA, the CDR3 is TGCAGTGCTAGAGATAGTGGTGTCCAACTATTACGAAACACTGAAGCTTTCTTT. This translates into CSARDSGVQLLRNTEAFF.

CDR3 sequence reads: CASSQDRGTNTEAFF. The CDR3 DNA follows: TGCGCCAGCAGCCAAGATCGGGGCACGAACACTGAAGCTTTCTTT. V usage is TRBV4-1 and J usage is TRBJ1-1, with D possibly TRBD1 on 5 matching bases. The CDR3 has 15 residues. Trimming stripped 0 bases from V and 1 base from J, with 9 bases between. Per the germline V gene, CDR1 is MGHRA and CDR2 is YSYEKL.

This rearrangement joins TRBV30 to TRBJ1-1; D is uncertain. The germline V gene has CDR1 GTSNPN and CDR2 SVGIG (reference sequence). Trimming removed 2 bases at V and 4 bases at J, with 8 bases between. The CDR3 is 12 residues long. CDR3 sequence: CAWSLGSTEAFF. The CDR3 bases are TGTGCCTGGAGTTTGGGGAGCACTGAAGCTTTCTTT.

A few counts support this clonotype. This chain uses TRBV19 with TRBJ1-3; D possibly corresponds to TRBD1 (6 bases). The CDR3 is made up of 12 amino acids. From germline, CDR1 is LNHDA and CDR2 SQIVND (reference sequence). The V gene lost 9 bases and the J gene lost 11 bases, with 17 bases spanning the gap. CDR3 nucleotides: TGTGCCAGATTCGCTACAGGGTATGCCATATATTTT. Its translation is CARFATGYAIYF.

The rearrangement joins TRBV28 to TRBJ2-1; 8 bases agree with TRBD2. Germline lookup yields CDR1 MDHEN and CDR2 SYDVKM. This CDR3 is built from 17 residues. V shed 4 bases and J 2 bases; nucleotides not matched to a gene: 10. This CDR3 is CASSSPFRRGAYNEQFF. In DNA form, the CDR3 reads TGTGCCAGCAGTTCCCCGTTCCGGCGGGGGGCCTACAATGAGCAGTTCTTC.

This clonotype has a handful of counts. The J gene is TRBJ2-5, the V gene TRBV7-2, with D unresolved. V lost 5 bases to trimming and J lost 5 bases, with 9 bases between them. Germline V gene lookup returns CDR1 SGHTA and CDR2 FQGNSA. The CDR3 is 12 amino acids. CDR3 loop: CASSAMGETQYF. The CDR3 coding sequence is TGTGCCAGCAGCGCCATGGGGGAGACCCAGTACTTC.

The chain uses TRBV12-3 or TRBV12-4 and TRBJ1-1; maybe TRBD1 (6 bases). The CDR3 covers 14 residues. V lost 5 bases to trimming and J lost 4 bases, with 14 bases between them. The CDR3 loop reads CASSAGQLITEAFF. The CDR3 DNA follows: TGTGCCAGCAGTGCAGGACAGCTAATCACTGAAGCTTTCTTT.

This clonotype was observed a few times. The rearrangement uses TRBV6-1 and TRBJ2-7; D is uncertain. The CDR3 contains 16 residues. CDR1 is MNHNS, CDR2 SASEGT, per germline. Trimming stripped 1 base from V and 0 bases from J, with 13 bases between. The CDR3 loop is CASSEGGRASSYEQYF. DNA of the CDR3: TGTGCCAGCAGTGAAGGAGGTCGGGCCAGCTCCTACGAGCAGTACTTC.

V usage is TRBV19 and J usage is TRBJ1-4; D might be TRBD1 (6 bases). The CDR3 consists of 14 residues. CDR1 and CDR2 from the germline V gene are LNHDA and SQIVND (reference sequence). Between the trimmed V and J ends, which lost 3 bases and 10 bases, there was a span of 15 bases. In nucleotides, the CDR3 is TGTGCCAGTAGTATGGACAGCTCCATCGGAAAACTGTTTTTT. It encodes CASSMDSSIGKLFF.